The clone carrying this T cell receptor beta chain was seen a single time. The germline CDR1 and CDR2 sequences are SGHVS and FQNEAQ. This CDR3 contains 14 residues. V was shortened by 5 bases and J by 2 bases, with 12 bases between the two germline ends. The sample comes from a study of T cell changes during pregnancy in multiple sclerosis. Repertoires were generated with immunoSEQ multiplex PCR, while TCRdb's copy carries only in-frame clones and drops some. The data contain 100,000 to 110,000 clones, approximately 92% of them singletons. The sample here was peripheral blood, taken after pregnancy. The J gene is TRBJ1-2, the V gene TRBV7-8, with D tentatively TRBD1 (5 bases). The origin of this receptor is a female donor with multiple sclerosis, enrolled in a pregnancy study. As DNA, the CDR3 is TGTGCCAGCAGCCTAGGGGAGCAGAACTATGGCTACACCTTC. Residues: CASSLGEQNYGYTF.